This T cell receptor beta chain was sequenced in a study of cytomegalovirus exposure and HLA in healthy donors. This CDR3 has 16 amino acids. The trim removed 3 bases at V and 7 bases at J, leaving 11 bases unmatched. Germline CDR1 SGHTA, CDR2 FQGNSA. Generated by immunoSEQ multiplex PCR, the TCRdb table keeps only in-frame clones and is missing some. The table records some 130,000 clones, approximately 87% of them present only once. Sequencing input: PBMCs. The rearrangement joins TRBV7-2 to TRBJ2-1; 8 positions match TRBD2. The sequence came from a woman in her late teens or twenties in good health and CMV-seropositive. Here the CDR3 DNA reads TGTGCCAGCAGCTTGTGGGGTAGCGGGGCCCAAAATGAGCAGTTCTTC. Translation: CASSLWGSGAQNEQFF.